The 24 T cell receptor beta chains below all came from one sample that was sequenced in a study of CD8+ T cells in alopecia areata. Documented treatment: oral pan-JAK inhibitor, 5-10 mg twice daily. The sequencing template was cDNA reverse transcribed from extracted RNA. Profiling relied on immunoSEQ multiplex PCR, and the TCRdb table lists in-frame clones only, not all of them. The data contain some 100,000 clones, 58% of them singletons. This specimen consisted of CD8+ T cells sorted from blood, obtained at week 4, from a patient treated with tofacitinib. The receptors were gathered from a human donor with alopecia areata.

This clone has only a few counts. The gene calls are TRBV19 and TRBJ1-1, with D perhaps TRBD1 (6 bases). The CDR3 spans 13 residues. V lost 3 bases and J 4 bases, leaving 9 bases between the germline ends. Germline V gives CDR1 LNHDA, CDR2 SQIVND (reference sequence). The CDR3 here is CASSIGGGTEAFF. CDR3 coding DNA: TGTGCCAGTAGTATCGGAGGGGGCACTGAAGCTTTCTTT.

CDR3 coding DNA: TGTGCCAGCAGTGGATGGGAGGGACATCAGCCCCAGCATTTT. It yields the protein CASSGWEGHQPQHF. V usage is TRBV25-1 and J usage is TRBJ1-5, with D tentatively TRBD1 (5 bases). Per the germline V gene, CDR1 is MGHDK and CDR2 is SYGVNS. The CDR3 runs 14 residues. With 4 bases removed from V and 5 bases from J, the gap between germline ends came to 12 bases.

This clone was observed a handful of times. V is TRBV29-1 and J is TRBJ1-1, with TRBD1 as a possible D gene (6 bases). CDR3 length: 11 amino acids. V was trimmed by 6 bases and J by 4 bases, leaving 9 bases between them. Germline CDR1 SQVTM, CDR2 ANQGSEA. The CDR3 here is CSVGGGTEAFF. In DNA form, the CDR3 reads TGCAGCGTAGGGGGAGGCACTGAAGCTTTCTTT. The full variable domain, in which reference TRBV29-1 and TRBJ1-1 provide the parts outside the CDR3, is SAVISQKPSRDICQRGTSLTIQCQVDSQVTMMFWYRQQPGQSLTLIATANQGSEATYESGFVIDKFPISRPNLTFSTLTVSNMSPEDSSIYLCSVGGGTEAFFGQGTRLTVV.

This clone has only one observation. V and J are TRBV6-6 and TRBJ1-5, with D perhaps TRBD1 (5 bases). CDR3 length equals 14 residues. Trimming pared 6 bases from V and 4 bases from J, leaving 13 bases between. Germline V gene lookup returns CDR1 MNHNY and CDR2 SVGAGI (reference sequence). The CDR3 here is CASSNGAGNQPQHF. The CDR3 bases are TGTGCCAGCAGCAACGGGGCAGGGAATCAGCCCCAGCATTTT.

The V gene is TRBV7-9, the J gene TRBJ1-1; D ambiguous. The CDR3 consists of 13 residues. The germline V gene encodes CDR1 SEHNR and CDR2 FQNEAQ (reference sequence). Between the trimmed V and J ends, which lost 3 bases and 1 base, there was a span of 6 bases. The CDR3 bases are TGTGCCAGCAGCTTTCTGACGAACACTGAAGCTTTCTTT. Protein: CASSFLTNTEAFF.

The CDR3 here is CASSTGQMYTEAFF. In DNA, the CDR3 is TGCGCCAGCAGTACCGGACAGATGTACACTGAAGCTTTCTTT. This chain joins TRBV5-1 and TRBJ1-1; a possible D gene is TRBD1 (6 bases). There are 14 residues in the CDR3. CDR1 is SGHRS and CDR2 is YFSETQ in the germline V gene. V was clipped by 5 bases and J by 3 bases, with 14 bases between them.

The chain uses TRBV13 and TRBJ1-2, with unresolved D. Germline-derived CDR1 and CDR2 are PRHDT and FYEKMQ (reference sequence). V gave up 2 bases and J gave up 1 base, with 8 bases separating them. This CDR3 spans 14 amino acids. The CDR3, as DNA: TGTGCCAGCAGCTTACAAGGGAGTAACTATGGCTACACCTTC. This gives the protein CASSLQGSNYGYTF.

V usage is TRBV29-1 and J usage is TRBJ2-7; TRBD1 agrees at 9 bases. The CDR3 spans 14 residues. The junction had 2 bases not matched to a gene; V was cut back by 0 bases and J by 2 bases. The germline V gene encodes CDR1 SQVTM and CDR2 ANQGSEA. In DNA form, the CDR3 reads TGCAGCGTTGAAGACACAGGGGGCCCCTACGAGCAGTACTTC. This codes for CSVEDTGGPYEQYF.

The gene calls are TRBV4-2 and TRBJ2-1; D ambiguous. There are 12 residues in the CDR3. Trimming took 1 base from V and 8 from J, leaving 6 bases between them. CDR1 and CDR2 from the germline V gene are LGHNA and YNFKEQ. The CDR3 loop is CASSQVVDEQFF. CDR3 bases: TGTGCCAGCAGCCAAGTGGTCGATGAGCAGTTCTTC.

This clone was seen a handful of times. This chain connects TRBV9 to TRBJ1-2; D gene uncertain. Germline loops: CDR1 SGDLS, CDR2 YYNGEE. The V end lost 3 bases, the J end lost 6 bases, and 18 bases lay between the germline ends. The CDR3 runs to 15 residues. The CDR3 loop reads CASSGRVGNIDGYTF. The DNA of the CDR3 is TGTGCCAGCAGCGGACGGGTGGGTAACATCGATGGCTACACCTTC. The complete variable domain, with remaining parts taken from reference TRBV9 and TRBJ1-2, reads DSGVTQTPKHLITATGQRVTLRCSPRSGDLSVYWYQQSLDQGLQFLIQYYNGEERAKGNILERFSAQQFPDLHSELNLSSLELGDSALYFCASSGRVGNIDGYTFGSGTRLTVV.

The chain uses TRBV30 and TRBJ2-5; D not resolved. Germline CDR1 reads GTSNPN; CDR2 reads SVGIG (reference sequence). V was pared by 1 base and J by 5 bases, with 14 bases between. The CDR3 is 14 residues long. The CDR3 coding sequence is TGTGCCTGGAGTGGCGTCACCATCGGCGAGACCCAGTACTTC. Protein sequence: CAWSGVTIGETQYF.

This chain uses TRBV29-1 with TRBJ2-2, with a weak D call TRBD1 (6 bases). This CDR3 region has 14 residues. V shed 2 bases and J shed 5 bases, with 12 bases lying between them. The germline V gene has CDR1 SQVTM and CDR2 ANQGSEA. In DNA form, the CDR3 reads TGCAGCGTTGAATCGAGCCAGGGGACCGGGGAGCTGTTTTTT. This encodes CSVESSQGTGELFF.

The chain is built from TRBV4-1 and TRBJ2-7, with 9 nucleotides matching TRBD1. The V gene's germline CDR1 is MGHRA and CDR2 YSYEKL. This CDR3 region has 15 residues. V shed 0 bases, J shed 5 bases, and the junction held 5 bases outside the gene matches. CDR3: CASSQDSTGGDEQYF. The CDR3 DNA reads TGCGCCAGCAGCCAAGATAGCACAGGGGGCGACGAGCAGTACTTC.

CDR3 in DNA: TGTGCCAGCAGTGTGGGCGATGAAAAACTGTTTTTT. Translating it yields CASSVGDEKLFF. J is TRBJ1-4 and V is TRBV25-1; no clear D. This CDR3 has 12 residues. V was cut by 4 bases and J by 6 bases, with 6 bases left in between. From germline, CDR1 is MGHDK and CDR2 SYGVNS.

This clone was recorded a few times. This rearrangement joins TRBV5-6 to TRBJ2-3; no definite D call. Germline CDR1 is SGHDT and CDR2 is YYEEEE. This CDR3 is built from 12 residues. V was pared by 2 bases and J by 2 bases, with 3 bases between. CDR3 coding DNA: TGTGCCAGCAGCTTAGTCACAGATACGCAGTATTTT. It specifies CASSLVTDTQYF.

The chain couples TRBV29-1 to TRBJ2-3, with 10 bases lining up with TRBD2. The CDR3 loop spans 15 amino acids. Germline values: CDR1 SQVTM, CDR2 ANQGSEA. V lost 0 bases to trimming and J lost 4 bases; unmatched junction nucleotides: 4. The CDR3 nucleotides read TGCAGCGTTGAAGAACTAGCGGGGATTGCAGATACGCAGTATTTT. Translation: CSVEELAGIADTQYF.

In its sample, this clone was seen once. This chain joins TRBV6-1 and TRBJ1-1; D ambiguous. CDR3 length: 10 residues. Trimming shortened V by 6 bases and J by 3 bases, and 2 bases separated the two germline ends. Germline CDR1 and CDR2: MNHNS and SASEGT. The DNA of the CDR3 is TGTGCCAGCAGGGACACTGAAGCTTTCTTT. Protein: CASRDTEAFF.

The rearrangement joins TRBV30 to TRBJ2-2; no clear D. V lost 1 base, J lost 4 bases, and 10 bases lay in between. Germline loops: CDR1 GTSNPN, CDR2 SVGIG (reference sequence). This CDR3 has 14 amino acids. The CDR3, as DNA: TGTGCCTGGAGTGACACCGGTGGCACCGGGGAGCTGTTTTTT. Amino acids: CAWSDTGGTGELFF.

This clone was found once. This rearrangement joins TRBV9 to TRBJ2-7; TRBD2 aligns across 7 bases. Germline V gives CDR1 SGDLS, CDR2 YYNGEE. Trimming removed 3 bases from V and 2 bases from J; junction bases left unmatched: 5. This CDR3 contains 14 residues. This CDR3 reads CASSASGQTYEQYF. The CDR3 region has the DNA TGTGCCAGCAGCGCTAGCGGACAAACCTACGAGCAGTACTTC.

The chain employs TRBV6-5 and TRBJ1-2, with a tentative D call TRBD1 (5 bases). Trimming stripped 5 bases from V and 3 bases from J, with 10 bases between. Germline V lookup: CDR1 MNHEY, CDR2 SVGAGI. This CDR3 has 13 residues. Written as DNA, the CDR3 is TGTGCCAGCAGTCCGCAGGGACACTATGGCTACACCTTC. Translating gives CASSPQGHYGYTF.

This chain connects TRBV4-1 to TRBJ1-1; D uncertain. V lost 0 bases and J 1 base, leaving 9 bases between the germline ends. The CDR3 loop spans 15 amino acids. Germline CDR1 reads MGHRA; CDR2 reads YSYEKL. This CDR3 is CASSQDPFKNTEAFF. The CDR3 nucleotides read TGCGCCAGCAGCCAAGATCCCTTTAAGAACACTGAAGCTTTCTTT.

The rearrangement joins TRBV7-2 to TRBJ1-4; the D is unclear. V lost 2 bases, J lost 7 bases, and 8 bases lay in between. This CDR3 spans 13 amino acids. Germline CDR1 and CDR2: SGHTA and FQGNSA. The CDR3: CASSLSHSEKLFF. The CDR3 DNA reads TGTGCCAGCAGCTTATCTCATAGTGAAAAACTGTTTTTT.

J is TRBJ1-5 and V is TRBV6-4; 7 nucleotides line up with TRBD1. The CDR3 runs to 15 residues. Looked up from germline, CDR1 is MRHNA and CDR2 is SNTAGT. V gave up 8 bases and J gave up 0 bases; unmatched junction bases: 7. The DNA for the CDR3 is TGTGCCAGCGGCGATACAGGGGTTAGCAATCAGCCCCAGCATTTT. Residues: CASGDTGVSNQPQHF.

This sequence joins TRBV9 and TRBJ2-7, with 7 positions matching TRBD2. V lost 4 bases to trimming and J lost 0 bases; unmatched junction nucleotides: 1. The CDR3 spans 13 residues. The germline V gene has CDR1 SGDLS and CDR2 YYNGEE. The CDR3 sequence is CASSPSGSYEQYF. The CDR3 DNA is TGTGCCAGCAGCCCTAGCGGCTCCTACGAGCAGTACTTC.